The 27 T cell receptor beta chains below were found in one sample sequenced in a study of shared clonotypes between healthy human individuals. Positively selected for CCR7, the CD45RO-negative cells used as naive CD8 cells excluded terminally differentiated effector memory CD45RA+ cells. Clones were read by immunoSEQ multiplex PCR, and TCRdb kept only the in-frame ones, dropping some. This table has some 2,000,000 clones, about 95% appearing once. Specimen: naive CD8+ T cells sorted from blood. These receptors all stem from a man aged 18 to 30 in good health.

The chain recombines TRBV5-1 with TRBJ1-4, with 10 nucleotides matching TRBD1. Germline V gene lookup returns CDR1 SGHRS and CDR2 YFSETQ. V was pared by 1 base and J by 6 bases, with 12 bases of the junction left unmatched. The CDR3 sequence is 18 residues long. The CDR3 loop is CASSLSPGQGFGDEKLFF. CDR3 nucleotide sequence: TGCGCCAGCAGCTTGAGCCCGGGACAGGGGTTTGGTGATGAAAAACTGTTTTTT.

A single count supports this clone. CDR3 amino acids: CAALRGDLETQYF. The CDR3 DNA follows: TGTGCCGCGTTGCGTGGGGATTTAGAGACCCAGTACTTC. The chain is built from TRBV6-6 and TRBJ2-5; the D is unclear. The CDR3 is 13 amino acids. V lost 11 bases and J 4 bases, leaving 17 bases between the germline ends. Germline V gives CDR1 MNHNY, CDR2 SVGAGI (reference sequence).

The V and J genes are TRBV6-5 and TRBJ2-7, with D possibly being TRBD1 (6 bases). The V and J ends lost 0 bases and 4 bases respectively, with 13 bases between them. CDR3 length: 15 residues. Germline V gene sequence: CDR1 MNHEY, CDR2 SVGAGI. The CDR3 nucleotides are TGTGCCAGCAGTTACTCGATACAGGGTGCGTACGAGCAGTACTTC. This gives the protein CASSYSIQGAYEQYF.

The chain is built from TRBV2 and TRBJ1-5, with D perhaps TRBD1 (6 bases). The CDR3 contains 16 residues. Deletions cut 2 bases from V and 7 bases from J, with 18 bases between. CDR1 is SNHLY, CDR2 FYNNEI, per germline. CDR3: CASSEWGADLRQPQHF. Written as DNA, the CDR3 is TGTGCCAGCAGTGAATGGGGGGCAGATTTAAGGCAGCCCCAGCATTTT.

The V gene is TRBV5-6, the J gene TRBJ1-6; no firm D call. Trimming took 4 bases from V and 9 from J, leaving 8 bases between them. Germline CDR1 and CDR2: SGHDT and YYEEEE. This CDR3 is 12 amino acids long. The CDR3 DNA reads as TGTGCCAGCAGCAGAGATCCTTCACCCCTCCACTTT. Amino acids: CASSRDPSPLHF.

The V gene is TRBV6-5, the J gene TRBJ1-2; 7 bases align to TRBD1. The germline CDR1 and CDR2 sequences are MNHEY and SVGAGI. V shed 2 bases, J shed 0 bases, and the junction held 3 bases outside the gene matches. This CDR3 has 15 residues. The CDR3 DNA sequence: TGTGCCAGCAGTTACCGGGACAGCTCTAACTATGGCTACACCTTC. Translated, it gives CASSYRDSSNYGYTF.

The V and J genes are TRBV28 and TRBJ1-5; D not resolved. CDR3 size: 19 residues. Germline loops: CDR1 MDHEN, CDR2 SYDVKM. With 6 bases removed from V and 1 base from J, the gap between germline ends came to 25 bases. Here the CDR3 reads CASRVMLGKEAASNQPQHF. Written as DNA, the CDR3 is TGTGCCAGCAGGGTTATGCTGGGTAAGGAGGCAGCCAGCAATCAGCCCCAGCATTTT.

V and J are TRBV27 and TRBJ2-7, with 7 positions matching TRBD2. Trimming removed 3 bases from V and 3 bases from J; junction bases left unmatched: 2. The CDR3 is made up of 13 amino acids. Looked up from germline, CDR1 is MNHEY and CDR2 is SMNVEV (reference sequence). CDR3 amino acids: CASSLTSHYEQYF. CDR3 nucleotides: TGTGCCAGCAGTTTGACTAGCCACTACGAGCAGTACTTC.

Notes on this clone: Other DNA sequences of this sample code for an identical CDR3. This chain links TRBV9 with TRBJ2-2; D perhaps matches TRBD2 (5 bases). Trimming stripped 1 base from V and 8 bases from J, with 6 bases between. The germline gives CDR1 SGDLS, CDR2 YYNGEE. The CDR3 loop spans 12 amino acids. DNA of the CDR3: TGTGCCAGCAGCGTAAGCGGAGGGGAGCTGTTTTTT. Protein sequence: CASSVSGGELFF.

The chain combines TRBV4-1 with TRBJ2-7, with D possibly TRBD1 on 6 matching bases. CDR3 size: 16 residues. Deletions cut 1 base from V and 3 bases from J, with 16 bases between. Per the germline V gene, CDR1 is MGHRA and CDR2 is YSYEKL. The CDR3 sequence is CASSQGVVGGNYEQYF. CDR3 nucleotides: TGCGCCAGCAGCCAAGGGGTGGTAGGGGGAAACTACGAGCAGTACTTC.

The chain combines TRBV27 with TRBJ1-6, with D possibly TRBD1 on 5 matching bases. Deletions cut 6 bases from V and 10 bases from J, with 19 bases between. The CDR3 contains 15 residues. Germline V CDR1 and CDR2: MNHEY, SMNVEV (reference sequence). For the CDR3, the DNA is TGTGCCAGCAGGTTTATGGGGGGGACCCTATCACCCCTCCACTTT. Its translation is CASRFMGGTLSPLHF.

The genes are TRBV10-3 and TRBJ1-1; maybe TRBD1 (5 bases). The germline V and J ends were trimmed by 11 bases and 4 bases, with 17 bases remaining between them. The CDR3 is made up of 13 amino acids. CDR1 ENHRY and CDR2 SYGVKD come from the germline V gene. The CDR3 region is CASREGLGTEAFF. CDR3 DNA sequence: TGTGCCTCCCGTGAGGGGTTGGGCACTGAAGCTTTCTTT.

This rearrangement joins TRBV27 to TRBJ2-7; TRBD1 matches 8 bases. This CDR3 contains 16 residues. Germline assignment: CDR1 MNHEY and CDR2 SMNVEV (reference sequence). V trimming: 4 bases; J trimming: 2 bases; junction bases outside the gene matches: 10. Written as DNA, the CDR3 is TGTGCCAGCAGTTCTTCCACCGGGGACAGGACCTACGAGCAGTACTTC. Its translation: CASSSSTGDRTYEQYF.

The chain is built from TRBV30 and TRBJ1-1; D remains unclear. This CDR3 region has 13 residues. Between the trimmed V and J ends, which lost 5 bases and 4 bases, there was a span of 14 bases. CDR1 and CDR2 from the germline V gene are GTSNPN and SVGIG (reference sequence). CDR3 sequence: CAWSTLVGTEAFF. The CDR3 bases are TGTGCCTGGTCCACCCTTGTTGGCACTGAAGCTTTCTTT.

The rearrangement uses TRBV2 and TRBJ1-6; the match to TRBD1 covers 9 bases. V was pared by 3 bases and J by 12 bases, with 12 bases of the junction left unmatched. Germline-derived CDR1 and CDR2 are SNHLY and FYNNEI. The CDR3 has 16 amino acids. The CDR3 sequence is CASSDPQGAPPEPLHF. For the CDR3, the DNA is TGTGCCAGCAGTGACCCACAGGGGGCTCCCCCGGAACCCCTCCACTTT.

The genes are TRBV7-9 and TRBJ2-7; D might be TRBD1 or TRBD2, each matching 5 bases. Germline V gene lookup returns CDR1 SEHNR and CDR2 FQNEAQ (reference sequence). This CDR3 comprises 15 residues. The V and J ends lost 7 bases and 0 bases respectively, with 16 bases between them. The CDR3 region is CASTRDGVSSYEQYF. CDR3 DNA: TGTGCCAGCACCCGGGACGGGGTGAGCTCCTACGAGCAGTACTTC.

CDR3 sequence (DNA): TGTGCCAGTAGTGAAAGGACAGGGGTCGGAAACACCATATATTTT. Translating gives CASSERTGVGNTIYF. The chain employs TRBV19 and TRBJ1-3, with TRBD1 matching 9 bases. The CDR3 is 15 residues long. The germline CDR1 and CDR2 sequences are LNHDA and SQIVND (reference sequence). V lost 5 bases, J lost 4 bases, and 6 bases stayed unmatched. Filled out from reference TRBV19 and TRBJ1-3, the complete variable domain reads DGGITQSPKYLFRKEGQNVTLSCEQNLNHDAMYWYRQDPGQGLRLIYYSQIVNDFQKGDIAEGYSVSREKKESFPLTVTSAQKNPTAFYLCASSERTGVGNTIYFGEGSWLTVV.

The V and J genes are TRBV11-2 and TRBJ2-5; 9 bases are a match to TRBD1. The DNA end lines up better with TRBJ2-7; the J call may be wrong. Per the germline V gene, CDR1 is SGHAT and CDR2 is FQNNGV. The CDR3 is 15 residues long. In DNA form, the CDR3 reads TGTGCCAGCAGCTCAACTTGGGACAGGGCCTACGAGCAGTACTTC. This translates into CASSSTWDRAYEQYF.

The rearrangement links TRBV11-2 to TRBJ2-5; 11 nucleotides match TRBD1. V lost 1 base to trimming and J lost 4 bases; unmatched junction nucleotides: 11. CDR3 size: 18 residues. Germline CDR1 is SGHAT and CDR2 is FQNNGV. The CDR3 sequence is CASSLGAMGQGVGETQYF. CDR3 bases: TGTGCCAGCAGCTTAGGGGCGATGGGACAGGGGGTCGGAGAGACCCAGTACTTC.

J is TRBJ2-1 and V is TRBV27; possibly TRBD2 for D (7 bases). V dropped 0 bases and J dropped 4 bases, with 13 bases sitting between them. This CDR3 spans 16 amino acids. Germline V gene sequence: CDR1 MNHEY, CDR2 SMNVEV (reference sequence). For the CDR3, the DNA is TGTGCCAGCAGTTTATCAGGGGGGGCACTTTACAATGAGCAGTTCTTC. It specifies CASSLSGGALYNEQFF.

The V and J genes are TRBV10-2 and TRBJ2-7; D remains ambiguous. Germline lookup yields CDR1 WSHSY and CDR2 SAAADI. V shed 2 bases and J shed 0 bases, with 11 bases lying between them. The CDR3 contains 15 residues. The CDR3 DNA is TGCGCCAGCAGTGAGAGGTTGGGCGGCTCCTACGAGCAGTACTTC. Residues: CASSERLGGSYEQYF.

The V call is TRBV4-3, the J call TRBJ2-7; TRBD1 aligns across 7 bases. Germline values: CDR1 LGHNA, CDR2 YSLEER. The CDR3 loop spans 14 amino acids. Trimming removed 4 bases from V and 2 bases from J; junction bases left unmatched: 5. CDR3 coding DNA: TGCGCCAGCAGCCCGCTCGGGACAGCCTACGAGCAGTACTTC. Translation gives CASSPLGTAYEQYF.

This chain uses TRBV7-8 with TRBJ2-3, with a tentative D call TRBD2 (6 bases). Trimming removed 8 bases from V and 5 bases from J, with 17 bases in between. Germline V gives CDR1 SGHVS, CDR2 FQNEAQ. The CDR3 length is 14 residues. The CDR3 sequence is CASCGGPPIDTQYF. CDR3 coding DNA: TGTGCCAGCTGCGGAGGGCCGCCGATAGATACGCAGTATTTT.

The chain recombines TRBV30 with TRBJ1-1; TRBD1 agrees at 7 bases. J lost 5 bases, V lost 8 bases, and 8 bases had no gene match. Per germline, CDR1 GTSNPN and CDR2 SVGIG (reference sequence). The CDR3 runs 12 residues. Written as DNA, the CDR3 is TGTGCCCTCGCAGGGGGGGGGACTGAAGCTTTCTTT. The encoded protein is CALAGGGTEAFF.

This chain connects TRBV4-1 to TRBJ1-4; D remains unclear. The V gene's germline CDR1 is MGHRA and CDR2 YSYEKL. The V and J ends lost 3 bases and 8 bases respectively, with 10 bases between them. The CDR3 contains 13 residues. CDR3 amino acids: CASSQENSEKLFF. The CDR3 DNA is TGCGCCAGCAGCCAGGAGAACAGCGAAAAACTGTTTTTT.

V gene TRBV27 combines with J gene TRBJ2-7; unclear D gene. V was shortened by 2 bases and J by 4 bases, with 9 bases between the two germline ends. CDR1 and CDR2 from the germline V gene are MNHEY and SMNVEV (reference sequence). CDR3 size: 13 residues. The CDR3 loop reads CASSLKTDYEQYF. For the CDR3, the DNA is TGTGCCAGCAGTTTAAAGACGGATTACGAGCAGTACTTC.

The chain links TRBV15 to TRBJ2-2, with 7 nucleotides matching TRBD2. V dropped 3 bases and J dropped 3; count of bases not matched to a gene: 4. This CDR3 comprises 15 residues. CDR1 LNHNV and CDR2 YYDKDF come from the germline V gene (reference sequence). The CDR3 DNA follows: TGTGCCACCAGCAGTGAGCGGGGATACACCGGGGAGCTGTTTTTT. Its translation is CATSSERGYTGELFF.